This TCR beta chain was identified in a study of cytomegalovirus exposure and HLA in healthy donors. Study details: The study placed approximately 78% of its roughly 410 genotyped donors in the Caucasian-associated ancestry cluster.

Primers for the PCR totalled 60 Vbeta and 13 Jbeta. Original analysis: Roughly 11 million of the 60 million to 90 million unique TCR beta chains counted in a later analysis were shared. Assay used: immunoSEQ multiplex PCR; TCRdb lists only in-frame clones, some missing. V and J calls and clone size are those listed in that table; D and trimming were worked out from the DNA. The sample lists a few hundred thousand clones, approximately 80% occurring once. The sample comprised PBMCs. This clonotype was obtained from a woman aged 60-75 years in good health and CMV-seropositive.

Here the CDR3 reads CASSSGTGGTDTQYF. DNA for the CDR3: TGCGCCAGCAGCTCCGGGACAGGGGGCACAGATACGCAGTATTTT. The chain is built from TRBV5-1 and TRBJ2-3; 10 positions agree with TRBD1. J lost 1 base, V lost 3 bases, and 2 bases had no gene match. This CDR3 has 15 residues. Germline CDR1 reads SGHRS; CDR2 reads YFSETQ.